This T cell receptor (beta chain) comes out of a study of CD8 T cells in Susac syndrome. RNA, at about 0.45 to 1 ug, was reverse transcribed with random hexamers. With immunoSEQ multiplex PCR, TCR beta CDR3 was amplified across 54 Vbeta and 13 Jbeta. TCRdb processed the immunoSEQ multiplex PCR reads anew with MiXCR; each CDR3 protein has one entry. The sample lists 150,000 to 250,000 distinct CDR3 sequences, nearly 95% occurring once. Sequencing of TCR beta drew on CD8+ and CD4+ T cells from blood. The CD8+ and CD4+ T cells were isolated magnetically using a negative isolation approach, whereas the TEMRA cells were enriched by FACS. This CDR3 is 16 amino acids long. V was clipped by 0 bases and J by 7 bases; unmatched bases: 10. Germline V CDR1 and CDR2: SGDLS, YYNGEE.

This sequence originates from a human donor with multiple sclerosis. Sequenced material: CD4+ T cells from PBMCs. The genes are TRBV9 and TRBJ2-7, with 10 bases identical to TRBD2. The CDR3 region has the DNA TGTGCCAGCAGCGTAGGGATCGGGACTAGCGCGAGGGAGCAGTACTTC. Translated, it gives CASSVGIGTSAREQYF.